The T cell receptor (beta chain) described here comes from a study of Tregs in tolerant kidney transplant recipients. Thawed PBMCs were FACS-sorted into unstimulated CD4+CD25+CD127- regulatory T cells, CD4+CD25- non-regulatory cells, CD4 and CD8 cells. Data came from immunoSEQ multiplex PCR; TCRdb stores just in-frame clones and leaves some out. The sample lists 55,000 to 80,000 clones, 98% occurring once. The receptor's source is a human donor who received a combined kidney and bone marrow transplant. Specimen: Tregs from blood, collected before the transplant.

Here the CDR3 reads CASGGLGTRVAQYF. The CDR3 DNA is TGTGCCAGCGGGGGCTTGGGGACGCGAGTGGCGCAGTATTTT. V is TRBV11-1 and J is TRBJ2-3; TRBD1 is a possible D gene (6 bases). Germline assignment: CDR1 SGHAT and CDR2 FQDESV (reference sequence). The CDR3 has 14 residues. The V gene lost 8 bases and the J gene lost 10 bases, with 22 bases spanning the gap.